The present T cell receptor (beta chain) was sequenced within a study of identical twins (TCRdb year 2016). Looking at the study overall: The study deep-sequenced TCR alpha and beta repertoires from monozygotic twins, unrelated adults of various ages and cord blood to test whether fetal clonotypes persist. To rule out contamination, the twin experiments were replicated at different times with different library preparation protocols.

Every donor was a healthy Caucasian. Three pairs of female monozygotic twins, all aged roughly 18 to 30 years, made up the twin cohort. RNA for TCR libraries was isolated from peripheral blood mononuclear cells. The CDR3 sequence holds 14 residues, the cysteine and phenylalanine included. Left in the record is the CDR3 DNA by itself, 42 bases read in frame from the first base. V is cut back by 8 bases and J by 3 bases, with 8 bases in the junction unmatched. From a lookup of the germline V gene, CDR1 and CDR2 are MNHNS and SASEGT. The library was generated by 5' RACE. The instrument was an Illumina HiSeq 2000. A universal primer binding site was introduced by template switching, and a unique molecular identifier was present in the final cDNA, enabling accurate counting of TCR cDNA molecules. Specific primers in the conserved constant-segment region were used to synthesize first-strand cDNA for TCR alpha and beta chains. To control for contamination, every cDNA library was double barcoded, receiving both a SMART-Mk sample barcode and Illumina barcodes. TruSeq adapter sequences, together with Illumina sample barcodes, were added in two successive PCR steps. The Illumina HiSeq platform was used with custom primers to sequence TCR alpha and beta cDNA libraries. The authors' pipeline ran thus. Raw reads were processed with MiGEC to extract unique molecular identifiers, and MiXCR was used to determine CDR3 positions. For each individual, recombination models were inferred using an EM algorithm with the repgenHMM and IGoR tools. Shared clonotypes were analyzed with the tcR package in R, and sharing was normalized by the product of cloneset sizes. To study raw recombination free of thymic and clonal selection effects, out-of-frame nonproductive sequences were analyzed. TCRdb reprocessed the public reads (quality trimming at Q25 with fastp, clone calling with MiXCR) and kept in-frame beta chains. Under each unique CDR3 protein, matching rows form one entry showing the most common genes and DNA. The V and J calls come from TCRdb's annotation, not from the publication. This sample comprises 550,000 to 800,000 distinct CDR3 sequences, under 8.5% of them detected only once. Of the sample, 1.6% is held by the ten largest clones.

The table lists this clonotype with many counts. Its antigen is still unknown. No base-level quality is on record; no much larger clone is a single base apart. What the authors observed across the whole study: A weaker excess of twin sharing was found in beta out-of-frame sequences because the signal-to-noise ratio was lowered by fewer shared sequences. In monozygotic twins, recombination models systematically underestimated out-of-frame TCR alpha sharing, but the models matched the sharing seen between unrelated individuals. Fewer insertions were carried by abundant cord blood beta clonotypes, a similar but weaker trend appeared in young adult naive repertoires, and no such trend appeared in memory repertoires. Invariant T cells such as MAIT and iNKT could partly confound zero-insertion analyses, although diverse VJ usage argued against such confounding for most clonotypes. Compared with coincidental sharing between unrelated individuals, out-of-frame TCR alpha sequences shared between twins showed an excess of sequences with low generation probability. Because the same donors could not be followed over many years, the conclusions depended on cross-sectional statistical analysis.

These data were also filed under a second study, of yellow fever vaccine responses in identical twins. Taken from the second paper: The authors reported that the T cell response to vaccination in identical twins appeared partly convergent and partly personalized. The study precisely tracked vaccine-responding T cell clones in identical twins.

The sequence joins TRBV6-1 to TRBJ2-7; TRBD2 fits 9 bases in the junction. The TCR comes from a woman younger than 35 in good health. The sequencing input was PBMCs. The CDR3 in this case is CASFSGSLDYEQYF. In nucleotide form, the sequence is TGTGCCAGCTTTAGCGGGAGTCTCGACTACGAGCAGTACTTC.